These 14 T cell receptor beta chains were sequenced from one sample in a study of CD8 T cells in Susac syndrome. With random hexamers, about 0.45 to 1 ug RNA was reverse transcribed. Using its own MiXCR run on the immunoSEQ multiplex PCR reads, TCRdb lists one record per CDR3 protein. The sample has just over 80,000 distinct CDR3 sequences, around 94% seen once. Sequenced sample: CD8+ T cells from PBMCs. The receptor source for this set is a human donor in good health.

The CDR3 is CASSLEGWQTPQHF. Here the CDR3 DNA reads TGTGCCAGCAGTTTAGAGGGATGGCAGACACCCCAGCATTTT. The chain joins TRBV27 to TRBJ1-5, with no clear D. The CDR3 extends over 14 amino acids. Germline assignment: CDR1 MNHEY and CDR2 SMNVEV (reference sequence). V lost 2 bases to trimming and J lost 10 bases, with 15 bases between them.

V and J are TRBV20-1 and TRBJ1-2; D is possibly TRBD1 (6 bases). The germline CDR1 and CDR2 sequences are DFQATT and SNEGSKA (reference sequence). Trimming pared 4 bases from V and 5 bases from J, leaving 23 bases between. This CDR3 has 16 amino acids. CDR3 bases: TGCAGTGCTACGGTTTGGACAGAAACAAACCCGTATGGCTACACCTTC. Translation: CSATVWTETNPYGYTF.

DNA for the CDR3: TGTGCCAGCAGCTTAGGGACAGACTCTTCGCCCCAGCATTTT. Its protein is CASSLGTDSSPQHF. The rearrangement joins TRBV5-6 to TRBJ1-5; 7 bases align to TRBD1. The germline CDR1 and CDR2 sequences are SGHDT and YYEEEE. V dropped 2 bases and J dropped 9; count of bases not matched to a gene: 8. CDR3 size: 14 residues.

This clonotype was observed once. The chain joins TRBV4-1 to TRBJ1-2; TRBD1 aligns across 7 bases. The CDR3 is 13 amino acids. CDR1 MGHRA and CDR2 YSYEKL come from the germline V gene. The junction had 4 bases not matched to a gene; V was cut back by 5 bases and J by 4 bases. CDR3 coding DNA: TGCGCCAGCAGCGACGCAGGGGGCTATGGCTACACCTTC. It is translated as CASSDAGGYGYTF.

This chain links TRBV4-3 with TRBJ2-1; 8 nucleotides match TRBD1. From germline, CDR1 is LGHNA and CDR2 YSLEER. Losses at the gene ends were 4 bases for V and 8 bases for J; bases not matched to a gene: 10. The CDR3 loop spans 15 amino acids. CDR3: CASSPTTGDIDEQFF. The CDR3, as DNA: TGCGCCAGCAGCCCCACGACAGGGGACATCGATGAGCAGTTCTTC.

CDR3 nucleotide sequence: TGCAGTGGGAAAGTCCGGGACAGGGCGGCAGATACGCAGTATTTT. It encodes CSGKVRDRAADTQYF. This rearrangement joins TRBV29-1 to TRBJ2-3; 9 bases are a match to TRBD1. The CDR3 has 15 amino acids. CDR1 SQVTM and CDR2 ANQGSEA come from the germline V gene.

The genes are TRBV27 and TRBJ1-5; D ambiguous. From germline, CDR1 is MNHEY and CDR2 SMNVEV (reference sequence). Trimming removed 3 bases from V and 6 bases from J, with 9 bases in between. CDR3 size: 13 residues. In nucleotides, the CDR3 is TGTGCCAGCAGTTTTTCCGGACCTCAGCCCCAGCATTTT. Amino acids: CASSFSGPQPQHF.

The gene calls are TRBV27 and TRBJ2-7; possible D gene TRBD1, 6 bases. Trimming left V 6 bases short and J 3 bases short, with 15 bases between. Germline values: CDR1 MNHEY, CDR2 SMNVEV (reference sequence). CDR3 length: 14 residues. CDR3 region: CASSLTGNSYEQYV. CDR3 sequence (DNA): TGTGCCAGCAGCCTAACAGGGAACAGCTACGAGCAGTACGTC.

This clonotype has a single count. This chain connects TRBV4-2 to TRBJ2-7; 7 positions match TRBD1. The CDR3 covers 14 residues. Germline lookup yields CDR1 LGHNA and CDR2 YNFKEQ. V gave up 1 base and J gave up 2 bases; unmatched junction bases: 2. CDR3 amino acids: CASSQGGQTYEQYF. The CDR3 region has the DNA TGTGCCAGCAGCCAAGGGGGACAGACCTACGAGCAGTACTTC.

This rearrangement joins TRBV4-1 to TRBJ2-1; 11 positions match TRBD2. Germline V gene data show CDR1 as MGHRA and CDR2 as YSYEKL. V trimming: 0 bases; J trimming: 10 bases; junction bases outside the gene matches: 8. The CDR3 totals 16 residues. The CDR3 region has the DNA TGCGCCAGCAGCCAAGAGGGGACTAGCGGAGAATCAGAGCAGTTCTTC. Residues: CASSQEGTSGESEQFF.

The chain has TRBV27 and TRBJ2-1, with 11 nucleotides matching TRBD2. This CDR3 has 13 residues. The germline gives CDR1 MNHEY, CDR2 SMNVEV (reference sequence). The J segment lost 10 bases and the V segment lost 7 bases, leaving 6 bases of the junction unmatched. The CDR3 here is CASNVAGGGEQFF. The CDR3 DNA reads TGTGCCAGCAACGTAGCGGGAGGGGGAGAGCAGTTCTTC.

The chain recombines TRBV15 with TRBJ1-3; D remains unclear. The germline V gene has CDR1 LNHNV and CDR2 YYDKDF (reference sequence). The CDR3 contains 14 residues. The V gene lost 3 bases and the J gene lost 4 bases, with 10 bases spanning the gap. CDR3 DNA: TGTGCCACCAGCAGGGACCTGTCGGGAAACACCATATATTTT. Translating gives CATSRDLSGNTIYF.

The chain couples TRBV27 to TRBJ2-7; D possibly matches TRBD1 or TRBD2 (6 bases each). The CDR3 sequence is 13 residues long. The V end lost 6 bases, the J end lost 4 bases, and 13 bases lay between the germline ends. Germline CDR1 reads MNHEY; CDR2 reads SMNVEV (reference sequence). The CDR3 here is CASRRGAWYEQYF. The DNA of the CDR3 is TGTGCCAGCAGGAGGGGGGCCTGGTACGAGCAGTACTTC.

This clonotype was observed once. J is TRBJ2-3 and V is TRBV10-3; either TRBD1 or TRBD2 may supply D (5 bases each). V lost 3 bases, J lost 4 bases, and 14 bases lay in between. Per the germline V gene, CDR1 is ENHRY and CDR2 is SYGVKD. The CDR3 is 15 residues long. The CDR3 region has the DNA TGTGCCATCAGTGACGGGGCGAACACAGCAGATACGCAGTATTTT. Amino acid sequence: CAISDGANTADTQYF.